This T cell receptor beta chain was sequenced in a study of cytomegalovirus exposure and HLA in healthy donors. Study-wide results and limits: In terms of immune exposure information, only CMV serostatus was available.

Of note for this clone: Its target is not known.

PCR amplification relied on 60 Vbeta primers (plus 13 Jbeta primers). The method was immunoSEQ multiplex PCR; TCRdb's version includes in-frame clones alone and lacks a portion of them. The sample carries about 160,000 clones, about 70% recorded once. The sequencing input was PBMCs. The clonotype originates from a woman in her thirties or forties in good health and CMV-seropositive.

The DNA for the CDR3 is TGTGCCAGCAGCTTAATCCAGGGCGGCTACAATCAGCCCCAGCATTTT. This sequence encodes CASSLIQGGYNQPQHF. The chain is built from TRBV7-9 and TRBJ1-5, with a weak D call TRBD1 (5 bases). This CDR3 spans 16 amino acids. Trimming removed 2 bases at V and 3 bases at J, with 14 bases between. The germline V gene encodes CDR1 SEHNR and CDR2 FQNEAQ (reference sequence).